Sequencing of this T cell receptor (beta chain) was carried out in a study of blood T cell repertoires in COVID-19. In the study overall: The analysed material was cDNA or gDNA that came from T cells, B-cell-depleted T cells, or PBMCs.

This clone was picked up a small number of times. Study processing details: Amplified reference gene primers provided the basis for estimating nucleated cell counts. Data came from immunoSEQ multiplex PCR; TCRdb stores just in-frame clones and leaves some out. V and J calls and clone size are copied from that table; D and trimming were computed from the DNA. The data contain about 230,000 clones, 70% to 85% of them singletons. Germline V lookup: CDR1 LNHDA, CDR2 SQIVND (reference sequence). This CDR3 has 13 amino acids. V was clipped by 9 bases and J by 5 bases, with 14 bases between them. The rearrangement joins TRBV19 to TRBJ1-5, with D maybe TRBD1 (6 bases). The sequence was obtained from a woman aged 40 to 50 who had recovered from COVID-19. The material sequenced was peripheral blood. This CDR3 reads CASRRQEDQPQHF. As DNA, the CDR3 is TGTGCCAGCCGCCGACAGGAGGATCAGCCCCAGCATTTT.